This T cell receptor beta chain was obtained from a study of cytomegalovirus exposure and HLA in healthy donors. Whole-study context: From donors who were HLA-typed, an early data release held about 89 million unique TCRs.

The study, taken as a whole, reports: Listed as cytomegalovirus-associated were more than 150 TCR beta chains. Later on, analysis showed that most CMV-associated TCR beta chains appeared to be HLA-restricted.

The PCR ran on 60 Vbeta and 13 Jbeta primers. Data came from immunoSEQ multiplex PCR; TCRdb stores just in-frame clones and leaves some out. Of about 270,000 clones listed, 86% are singletons. This clone was seen a few times. Its antigen is not identified. Donors were ostensibly healthy at sampling, although undocumented immune exposures were probable. This receptor was taken from a man between 35 and 55 years old in good health and CMV-seropositive. The sequenced sample was PBMCs.

CDR3 nucleotide sequence: TGTGCCATAGACAGGGTATCCTACGAGCAGTACTTC. It specifies CAIDRVSYEQYF. This sequence joins TRBV7-9 and TRBJ2-7, with TRBD1 identical over 7 bases. CDR3 size: 12 residues. With 10 bases clipped from V and 1 base from J, the junction kept 4 bases outside the gene matches. The germline gives CDR1 SEHNR, CDR2 FQNEAQ (reference sequence).